This T cell receptor (beta chain) derives from a study of blood T cell repertoires in COVID-19. Study at large: From the United States, Italy and Spain came samples of acute and convalescent COVID-19. PBMCs, B-cell-depleted T cells, or T cells provided the cDNA or gDNA that made up the material.

Original processing notes: Cell counts per sample came from amplifying reference gene primers. Assay: immunoSEQ multiplex PCR; the TCRdb copy retains only in-frame clones and omits some. The V and J calls and clone size were taken over from that table, and D and trimming were inferred from the DNA. The table records more than 200,000 clones, about 86% of them present only once. CDR3 length: 15 residues. J lost 3 bases, V lost 6 bases, and 9 bases had no gene match. The germline V gene has CDR1 MNHEY and CDR2 SVGAGI. This clone was observed a few times. Sequenced material: peripheral blood. The sequence was obtained from a man older than 75 with acute or convalescent COVID-19. The chain uses TRBV6-5 and TRBJ2-7, with TRBD1 identical over 9 bases. CDR3 sequence reads: CASRKGQGPLYEQYF. The CDR3 nucleotides read TGTGCCAGCAGAAAGGGACAGGGTCCTCTCTACGAGCAGTACTTC.